Shown below are 5 T cell receptor beta chains from a single sample sequenced in a study of graft-versus-host responses after intestinal transplantation. Clones were read by immunoSEQ multiplex PCR, and TCRdb kept only the in-frame ones, dropping some. The sample holds about 39,000 clones; 90% to 95% are singletons and the top ten take 0.22%. These receptors have no identified antigens. Sequencing used unstimulated CD8+ T cells sorted from spleen or lymph node cells, obtained before transplant. The receptors derive from a human donor who was the organ donor for an intestinal transplant.

The J gene is TRBJ1-1, the V gene TRBV5-1; possibly TRBD1 for D (5 bases). This CDR3 spans 16 amino acids. Trimming left V 2 bases short and J 4 bases short, with 18 bases between. Germline V gives CDR1 SGHRS, CDR2 YFSETQ. Here the CDR3 DNA reads TGCGCCAGCAGCTTTGTGCCTACGGACGGGGGCACTGAAGCTTTCTTT. Translation gives CASSFVPTDGGTEAFF.

This chain joins TRBV11-3 and TRBJ2-7; 9 nucleotides match TRBD1. The V gene's germline CDR1 is SGHNT and CDR2 YENEEA. The V segment lost 5 bases and the J segment 7 bases; nucleotides outside the gene matches: 6. The CDR3 sequence is 13 residues long. CDR3 sequence reads: CASSPEDRGEQYF. CDR3 sequence (DNA): TGTGCCAGCAGCCCTGAAGACAGGGGGGAGCAGTACTTC.

The chain employs TRBV9 and TRBJ2-3; 16 bases line up with TRBD2. CDR1 is SGDLS and CDR2 is YYNGEE in the germline V gene. The CDR3 runs 20 residues. V gave up 4 bases and J gave up 3 bases; unmatched junction bases: 14. CDR3 protein: CASSPTGTSGGAGLTDTQYF. The CDR3, as DNA: TGTGCCAGCAGCCCAACCGGGACTAGCGGGGGGGCCGGGTTGACAGATACGCAGTATTTT.

The genes are TRBV7-2 and TRBJ2-5; D gene ambiguous. This CDR3 has 14 amino acids. Trimming took off 0 bases at V and 5 bases at J, with 10 bases between the two ends. Germline CDR1 SGHTA, CDR2 FQGNSA. CDR3 loop: CASSLAAPEETQYF. In nucleotides, the CDR3 is TGTGCCAGCAGCTTAGCGGCTCCTGAGGAGACCCAGTACTTC.

The chain has TRBV14 and TRBJ2-7; D is unclear. The germline V and J ends were trimmed by 1 base and 4 bases, with 23 bases remaining between them. CDR3 length: 18 amino acids. Germline lookup yields CDR1 SGHDN and CDR2 FVKESK. CDR3 bases: TGTGCCAGCAGCCAAGGGTTACCAGCCTTGAACCTCGGGTACGAGCAGTACTTC. Amino acids: CASSQGLPALNLGYEQYF.